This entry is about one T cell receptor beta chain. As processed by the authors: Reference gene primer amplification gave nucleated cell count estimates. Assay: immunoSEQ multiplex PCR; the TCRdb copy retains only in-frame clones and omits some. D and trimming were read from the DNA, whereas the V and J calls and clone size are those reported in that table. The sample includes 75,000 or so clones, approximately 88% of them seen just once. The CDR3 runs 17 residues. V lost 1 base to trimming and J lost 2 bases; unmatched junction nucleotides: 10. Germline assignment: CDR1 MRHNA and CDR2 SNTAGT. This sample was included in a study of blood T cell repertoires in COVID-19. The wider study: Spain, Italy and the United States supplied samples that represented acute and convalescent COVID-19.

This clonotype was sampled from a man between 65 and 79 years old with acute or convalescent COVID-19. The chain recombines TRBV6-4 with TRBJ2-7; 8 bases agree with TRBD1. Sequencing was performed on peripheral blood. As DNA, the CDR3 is TGTGCCAGCAGTGACTTTCCGACAGGGGTCACGACCTACGAGCAGTACTTC. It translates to CASSDFPTGVTTYEQYF.